This T cell receptor beta chain was sequenced for a study of blood T cells in healthy people across ages. Across the study: Template switching retrieved approximately one barcoded beta molecule for each two T cells.

The V gene lost 8 bases and the J gene lost 0 bases, with 11 bases spanning the gap. CDR1 is MGHRA, CDR2 YSYEKL, per germline. The CDR3 loop spans 13 amino acids. A second PCR of roughly 6 to 12 cycles used a sample-barcoded 5' primer and a J-beta primer mix. Each sample yielded at least 3 million CDR3-containing paired-end reads. TCRdb re-derived calls from the 5' RACE reads in MiXCR, one entry per CDR3 protein. This table has 1.5 million to 2 million distinct CDR3 sequences, almost 35% appearing once. In the case of this clonotype: Its antigen is unknown.

Overall study results and limits: Researchers deemed the diversity estimates from one million T cells underestimates.

This receptor was obtained from a woman in her 30s in good health. The rearrangement joins TRBV4-1 to TRBJ2-7; the D is unclear. The sample was blood. CDR3 region: CASGIEFSYEQYF. The CDR3 bases are TGCGCCAGCGGGATAGAGTTCTCCTACGAGCAGTACTTC.